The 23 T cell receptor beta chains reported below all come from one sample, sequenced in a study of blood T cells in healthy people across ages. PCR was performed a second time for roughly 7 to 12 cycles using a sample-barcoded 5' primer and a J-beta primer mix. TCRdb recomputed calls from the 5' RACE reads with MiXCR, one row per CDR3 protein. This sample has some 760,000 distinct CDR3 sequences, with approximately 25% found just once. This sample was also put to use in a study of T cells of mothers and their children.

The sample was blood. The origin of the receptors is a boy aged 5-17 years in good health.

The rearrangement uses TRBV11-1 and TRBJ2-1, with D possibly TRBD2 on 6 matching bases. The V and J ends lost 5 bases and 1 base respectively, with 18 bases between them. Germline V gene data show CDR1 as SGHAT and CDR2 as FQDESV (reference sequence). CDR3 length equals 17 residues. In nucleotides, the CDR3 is TGTGCCAGCAGCCCACTTCCCGGGACTGCTTCCTACAATGAGCAGTTCTTC. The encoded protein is CASSPLPGTASYNEQFF. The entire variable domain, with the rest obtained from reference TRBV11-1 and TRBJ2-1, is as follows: EAEVAQSPRYKITEKSQAVAFWCDPISGHATLYWYRQILGQGPELLVQFQDESVVDDSQLPKDRFSAERLKGVDSTLKIQPAELGDSAMYLCASSPLPGTASYNEQFFGPGTRLTVL.

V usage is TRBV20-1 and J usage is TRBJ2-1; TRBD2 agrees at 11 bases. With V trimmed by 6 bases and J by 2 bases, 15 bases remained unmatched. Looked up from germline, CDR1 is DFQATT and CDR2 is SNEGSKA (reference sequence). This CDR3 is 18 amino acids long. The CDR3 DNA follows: TGCAGTGCAAGCCCCCTGGGGGCTAGCGGGAGGACCTACAATGAGCAGTTCTTC. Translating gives CSASPLGASGRTYNEQFF.

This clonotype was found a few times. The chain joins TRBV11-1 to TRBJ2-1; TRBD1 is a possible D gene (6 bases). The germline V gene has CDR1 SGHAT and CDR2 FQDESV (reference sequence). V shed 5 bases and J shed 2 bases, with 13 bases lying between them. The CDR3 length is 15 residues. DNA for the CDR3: TGTGCCAGCAGCCCCGGGACAAACACCTACAATGAGCAGTTCTTC. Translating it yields CASSPGTNTYNEQFF. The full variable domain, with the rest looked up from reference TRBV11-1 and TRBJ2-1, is EAEVAQSPRYKITEKSQAVAFWCDPISGHATLYWYRQILGQGPELLVQFQDESVVDDSQLPKDRFSAERLKGVDSTLKIQPAELGDSAMYLCASSPGTNTYNEQFFGPGTRLTVL.

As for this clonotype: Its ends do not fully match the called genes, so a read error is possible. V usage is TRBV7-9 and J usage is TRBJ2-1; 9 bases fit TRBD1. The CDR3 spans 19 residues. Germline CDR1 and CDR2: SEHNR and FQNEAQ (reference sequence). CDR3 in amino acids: CASSFAGQGPLSSCNEQFF. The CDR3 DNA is TGTGCCAGCAGCTTTGCGGGACAGGGCCCTCTGAGCTCCTGCAATGAGCAGTTCTTC.

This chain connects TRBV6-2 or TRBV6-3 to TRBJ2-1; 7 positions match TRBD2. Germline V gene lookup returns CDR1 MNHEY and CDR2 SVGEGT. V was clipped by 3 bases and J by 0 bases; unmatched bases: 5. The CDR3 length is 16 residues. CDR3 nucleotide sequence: TGTGCCAGCAGTTATAGCGGGCCCAGCTCCTACAATGAGCAGTTCTTC. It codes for CASSYSGPSSYNEQFF.

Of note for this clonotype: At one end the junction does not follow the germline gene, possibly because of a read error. CDR3 amino acids: CASSIDPRAGANVPTF. CDR3 bases: TGTGCCAGTAGTATAGATCCGCGAGCTGGGGCCAACGTCCCGACTTTC. The chain combines TRBV19 with TRBJ2-6, with D possibly being TRBD1 (5 bases). This CDR3 comprises 16 residues. Germline lookup yields CDR1 LNHDA and CDR2 SQIVND (reference sequence).

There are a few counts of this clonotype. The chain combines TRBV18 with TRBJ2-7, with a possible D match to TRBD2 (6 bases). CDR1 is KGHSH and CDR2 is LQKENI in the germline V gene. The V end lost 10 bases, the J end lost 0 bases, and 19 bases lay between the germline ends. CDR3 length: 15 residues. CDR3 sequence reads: CATSPVGGNSYEQYF. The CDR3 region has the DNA TGTGCCACCTCCCCGGTGGGGGGAAACTCCTACGAGCAGTACTTC.

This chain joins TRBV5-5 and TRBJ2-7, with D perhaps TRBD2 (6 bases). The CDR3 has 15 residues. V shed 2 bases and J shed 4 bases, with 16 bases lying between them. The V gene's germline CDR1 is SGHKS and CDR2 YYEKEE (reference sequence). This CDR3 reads CASSFYSPGGYEQYF. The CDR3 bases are TGTGCCAGCAGCTTTTACAGTCCCGGGGGTTACGAGCAGTACTTC.

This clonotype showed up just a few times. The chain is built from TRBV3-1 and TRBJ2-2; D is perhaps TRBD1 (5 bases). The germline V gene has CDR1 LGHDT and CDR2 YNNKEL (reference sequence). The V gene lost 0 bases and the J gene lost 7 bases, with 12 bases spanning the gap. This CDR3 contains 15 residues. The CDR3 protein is CASSQDNRKGGELFF. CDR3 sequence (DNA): TGTGCCAGCAGCCAAGACAACAGGAAAGGCGGGGAGCTGTTTTTT.

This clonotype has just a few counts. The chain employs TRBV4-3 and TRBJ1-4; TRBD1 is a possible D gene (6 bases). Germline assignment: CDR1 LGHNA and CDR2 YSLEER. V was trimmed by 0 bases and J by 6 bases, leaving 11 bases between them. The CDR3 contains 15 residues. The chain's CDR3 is CASSQDGGPDEKLFF. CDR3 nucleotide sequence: TGCGCCAGCAGCCAAGACGGGGGGCCTGATGAAAAACTGTTTTTT.

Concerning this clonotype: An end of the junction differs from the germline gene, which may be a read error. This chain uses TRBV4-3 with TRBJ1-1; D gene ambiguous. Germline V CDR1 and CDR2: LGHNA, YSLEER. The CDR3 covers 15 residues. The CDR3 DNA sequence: TGCGCCAGCAGCCCGAGTGACTGGGTGAACGCTGAAGCTTTCTTT. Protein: CASSPSDWVNAEAFF.

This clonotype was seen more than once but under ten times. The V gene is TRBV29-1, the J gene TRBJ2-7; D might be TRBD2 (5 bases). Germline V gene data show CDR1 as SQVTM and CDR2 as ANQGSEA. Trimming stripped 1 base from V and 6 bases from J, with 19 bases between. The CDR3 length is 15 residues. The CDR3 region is CSVEGGVNEAFEQYF. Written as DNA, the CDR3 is TGCAGCGTTGAAGGGGGAGTCAACGAAGCCTTCGAGCAGTACTTC.

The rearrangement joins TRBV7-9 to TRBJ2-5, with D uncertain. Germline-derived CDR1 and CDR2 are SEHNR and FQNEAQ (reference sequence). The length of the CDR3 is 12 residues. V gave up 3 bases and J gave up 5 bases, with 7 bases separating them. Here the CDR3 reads CASSFHTETQYF. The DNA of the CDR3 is TGTGCCAGCAGCTTTCATACCGAGACCCAGTACTTC. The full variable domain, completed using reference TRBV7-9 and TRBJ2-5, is DTGVSQNPRHKITKRGQNVTFRCDPISEHNRLYWYRQTLGQGPEFLTYFQNEAQLEKSRLLSDRFSAERPKGSFSTLEIQRTEQGDSAMYLCASSFHTETQYFGPGTRLLVL.

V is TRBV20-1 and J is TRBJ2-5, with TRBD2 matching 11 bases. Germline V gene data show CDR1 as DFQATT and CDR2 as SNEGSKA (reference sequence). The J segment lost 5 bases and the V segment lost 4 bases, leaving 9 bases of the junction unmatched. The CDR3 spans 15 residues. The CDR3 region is CSAKTTSGRGETQYF. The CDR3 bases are TGCAGTGCTAAGACTACTAGCGGGAGAGGGGAGACCCAGTACTTC.

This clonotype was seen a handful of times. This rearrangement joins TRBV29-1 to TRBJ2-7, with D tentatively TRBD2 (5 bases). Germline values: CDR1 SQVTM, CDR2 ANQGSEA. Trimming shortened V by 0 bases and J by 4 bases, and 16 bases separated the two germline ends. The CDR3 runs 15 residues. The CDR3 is CSVEDRLTSGYEQYF. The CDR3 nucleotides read TGCAGCGTTGAAGATCGACTTACCTCGGGGTACGAGCAGTACTTC.

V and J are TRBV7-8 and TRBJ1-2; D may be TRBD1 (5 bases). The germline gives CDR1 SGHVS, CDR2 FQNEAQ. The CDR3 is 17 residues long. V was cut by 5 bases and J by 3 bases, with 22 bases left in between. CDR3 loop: CASSVTPMKDTDYGYTF. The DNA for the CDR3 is TGTGCCAGCAGCGTCACCCCGATGAAGGACACGGACTATGGCTACACCTTC.

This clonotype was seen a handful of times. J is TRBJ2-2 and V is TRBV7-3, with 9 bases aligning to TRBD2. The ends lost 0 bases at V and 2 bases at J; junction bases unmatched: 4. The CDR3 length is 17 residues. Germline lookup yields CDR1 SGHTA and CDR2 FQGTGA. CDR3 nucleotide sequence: TGTGCCAGCAGCTTAACTGTAGCGGGAGATAACACCGGGGAGCTGTTTTTT. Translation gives CASSLTVAGDNTGELFF. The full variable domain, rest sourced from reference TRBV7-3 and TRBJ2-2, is GAGVSQTPSNKVTEKGKYVELRCDPISGHTALYWYRQSLGQGPEFLIYFQGTGAADDSGLPNDRFFAVRPEGSVSTLKIQRTERGDSAVYLCASSLTVAGDNTGELFFGEGSRLTVL.

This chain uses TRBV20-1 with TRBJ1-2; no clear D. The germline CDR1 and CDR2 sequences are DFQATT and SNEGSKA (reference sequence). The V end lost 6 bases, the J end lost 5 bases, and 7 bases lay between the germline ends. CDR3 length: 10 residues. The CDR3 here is CSASRYGYTF. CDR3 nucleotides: TGCAGTGCCTCCCGGTATGGCTACACCTTC.

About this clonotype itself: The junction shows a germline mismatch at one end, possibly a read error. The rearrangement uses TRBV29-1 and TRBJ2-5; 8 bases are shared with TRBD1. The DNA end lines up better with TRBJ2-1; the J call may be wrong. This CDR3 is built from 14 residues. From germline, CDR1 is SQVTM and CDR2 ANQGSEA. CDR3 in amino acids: CSVATGVSYNGQFF. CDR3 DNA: TGCAGCGTAGCGACAGGGGTGTCCTACAATGGGCAGTTCTTC.

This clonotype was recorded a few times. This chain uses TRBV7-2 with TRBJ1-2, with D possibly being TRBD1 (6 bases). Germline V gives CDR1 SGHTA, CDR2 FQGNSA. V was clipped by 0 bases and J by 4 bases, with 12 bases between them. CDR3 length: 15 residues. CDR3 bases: TGTGCCAGCAGCTTAGCCGGGGGGCGCTTCTATGGCTACACCTTC. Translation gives CASSLAGGRFYGYTF.

The CDR3 sequence: CASSPGLAGGPQETQYF. DNA of the CDR3: TGTGCCAGCAGCCCGGGACTAGCGGGGGGTCCCCAAGAGACCCAGTACTTC. The J gene is TRBJ2-5, the V gene TRBV7-9, with 15 nucleotides matching TRBD2. Germline CDR1 and CDR2: SEHNR and FQNEAQ (reference sequence). The V and J ends lost 5 bases and 1 base, in that order; junction bases with no gene match: 5. There are 17 residues in the CDR3.

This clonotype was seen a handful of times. The CDR3 coding sequence is TGTGCCAGCAGTTTAAGGGGACTAGCGGGAGGGCCAGTCGGGGAGCTGTTTTTT. This encodes CASSLRGLAGGPVGELFF. This sequence joins TRBV27 and TRBJ2-2, with TRBD2 matching over 16 bases. The V gene's germline CDR1 is MNHEY and CDR2 SMNVEV (reference sequence). The CDR3 sequence is 18 residues long. Trimming took 2 bases from V and 7 from J; bases not matched to a gene: 7.

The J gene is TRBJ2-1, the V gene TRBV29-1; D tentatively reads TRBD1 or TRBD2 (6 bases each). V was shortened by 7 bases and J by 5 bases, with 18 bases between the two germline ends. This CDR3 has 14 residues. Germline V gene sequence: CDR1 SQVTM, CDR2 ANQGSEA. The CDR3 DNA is TGCAGCGGGAATTGGGGGGCGCGCAACAATGAGCAGTTCTTC. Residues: CSGNWGARNNEQFF.